This entry lists 22 T cell receptor beta chains sequenced from one sample in a study of T cell responses to AZD1222 COVID-19 vaccine. Clones were sequenced by immunoSEQ multiplex PCR, and TCRdb holds only the in-frame ones, with some missing. The sample yields over 95,000 clones, approximately 88% seen once. The source material was peripheral blood, sampled 28 days after the second AZD1222 dose. These receptors came from an adult who received the AZD1222 COVID-19 vaccine.

The rearrangement joins TRBV7-2 to TRBJ1-5, with 7 bases matching TRBD1. The length of the CDR3 is 17 residues. With 5 bases clipped from V and 2 bases from J, the junction kept 12 bases outside the gene matches. The germline gives CDR1 SGHTA, CDR2 FQGNSA. CDR3 in DNA: TGTGCCAGCAGCCCGCCAAGGGGGCCTAGGGGCAATCAGCCCCAGCATTTT. It is translated as CASSPPRGPRGNQPQHF.

The chain has TRBV6-5 and TRBJ1-1; 7 nucleotides match TRBD1. The CDR3 is made up of 11 amino acids. Germline CDR1 and CDR2: MNHEY and SVGAGI. V shed 6 bases and J 7 bases; nucleotides not matched to a gene: 2. The CDR3 here is CASRGGDEAFF. In DNA form, the CDR3 reads TGTGCCAGCAGAGGGGGCGATGAAGCTTTCTTT.

The chain carries TRBV19 and TRBJ1-2; no reliable D call. Germline V gene data show CDR1 as LNHDA and CDR2 as SQIVND (reference sequence). The CDR3 length is 14 residues. V lost 3 bases to trimming and J lost 0 bases, with 8 bases between them. The CDR3 DNA reads as TGTGCCAGTAGTATGACCCTAACTAACTATGGCTACACCTTC. It specifies CASSMTLTNYGYTF.

The rearrangement links TRBV4-3 to TRBJ1-3; 9 bases are shared with TRBD1. The CDR3 spans 16 residues. Germline loops: CDR1 LGHNA, CDR2 YSLEER. Trimming at V came to 5 bases and at J to 5 bases, leaving 10 bases not matched to a gene. DNA of the CDR3: TGCGCCAGCAGCTACCGGGACAGGGAGCTGAGAAACACCATATATTTT. Its protein product is CASSYRDRELRNTIYF.

V is TRBV7-9 and J is TRBJ2-7, with no clear D. V shed 1 base and J shed 5 bases, with 6 bases lying between them. Germline-derived CDR1 and CDR2 are SEHNR and FQNEAQ (reference sequence). This CDR3 contains 12 residues. CDR3 DNA: TGTGCCAGCAGCTTAGTCCTCCACGAGCAGTACTTC. Its translation: CASSLVLHEQYF.

The J gene is TRBJ1-5, the V gene TRBV6-2 or TRBV6-3, with TRBD1 matching over 7 bases. CDR3 length equals 14 residues. Germline V CDR1 and CDR2: MNHEY, SVGEGT. Trimming removed 6 bases from V and 5 bases from J; junction bases left unmatched: 7. The DNA of the CDR3 is TGTGCCAGCAGCCTCGACAGGGTGGATCAGCCCCAGCATTTT. Protein: CASSLDRVDQPQHF.

The chain employs TRBV6-2 or TRBV6-3 and TRBJ1-5; D is unclear. Germline CDR1 MNHEY, CDR2 SVGEGT. The V end lost 6 bases, the J end lost 1 base, and 7 bases lay between the germline ends. The CDR3 is 13 residues long. CDR3 in amino acids: CASSPRSNQPQHF. CDR3 sequence (DNA): TGTGCCAGCAGCCCAAGAAGCAATCAGCCCCAGCATTTT.

V and J are TRBV29-1 and TRBJ1-2, with 9 positions matching TRBD1. Trimming took 3 bases from V and 8 from J; bases not matched to a gene: 10. CDR1 SQVTM and CDR2 ANQGSEA come from the germline V gene. This CDR3 contains 14 residues. In DNA form, the CDR3 reads TGCAGCGTTGATATGGGACAGGGTGGGCAAGGCTACACCTTC. This sequence encodes CSVDMGQGGQGYTF.

The chain joins TRBV6-6 to TRBJ1-5, with D unclear. Looked up from germline, CDR1 is MNHNY and CDR2 is SVGAGI (reference sequence). This CDR3 has 12 amino acids. V lost 5 bases, J lost 3 bases, and 5 bases lay in between. The CDR3: CASSGPNQPQHF. CDR3 in DNA: TGTGCCAGCAGTGGACCCAATCAGCCCCAGCATTTT.

This chain joins TRBV24-1 and TRBJ2-7; perhaps TRBD1 as D (5 bases). V was shortened by 9 bases and J by 4 bases, with 12 bases between the two germline ends. CDR3 size: 12 residues. Germline V gene lookup returns CDR1 KGHDR and CDR2 SFDVKD. CDR3 residues: CATQGVSYEQYF. As DNA, the CDR3 is TGTGCCACCCAGGGTGTTTCGTACGAGCAGTACTTC.

This CDR3 is CASSRAAYGYTF. The CDR3 DNA follows: TGTGCCAGCAGCCGAGCAGCCTATGGCTACACCTTC. The chain recombines TRBV7-9 with TRBJ1-2; D is unclear. Trimming left V 5 bases short and J 4 bases short, with 8 bases between. Germline lookup yields CDR1 SEHNR and CDR2 FQNEAQ (reference sequence). The CDR3 sequence is 12 residues long. Complete variable domain (other parts from reference TRBV7-9 and TRBJ1-2): DTGVSQNPRHKITKRGQNVTFRCDPISEHNRLYWYRQTLGQGPEFLTYFQNEAQLEKSRLLSDRFSAERPKGSFSTLEIQRTEQGDSAMYLCASSRAAYGYTFGSGTRLTVV.

The chain combines TRBV7-2 with TRBJ1-5, with no clear D. The V gene's germline CDR1 is SGHTA and CDR2 FQGNSA. Trimming shortened V by 3 bases and J by 1 base, and 13 bases separated the two germline ends. CDR3 length equals 16 residues. The CDR3 region has the DNA TGTGCCAGCAGCTTCTTCTCAGGAGGGAGCAATCAGCCCCAGCATTTT. It specifies CASSFFSGGSNQPQHF.

The chain joins TRBV5-1 to TRBJ1-1, with a weak D call TRBD1 (6 bases). The CDR3 runs 14 residues. V was clipped by 3 bases and J by 0 bases, with 9 bases between them. Per the germline V gene, CDR1 is SGHRS and CDR2 is YFSETQ. CDR3 DNA sequence: TGCGCCAGCAGCTCACAGGGCCTGAACACTGAAGCTTTCTTT. It specifies CASSSQGLNTEAFF.

The chain has TRBV20-1 and TRBJ1-1, with D hard to call. Trimming left V 7 bases short and J 6 bases short, with 12 bases between. Germline loops: CDR1 DFQATT, CDR2 SNEGSKA (reference sequence). This CDR3 contains 11 residues. CDR3 region: CSGADWPEAFF. CDR3 bases: TGCAGTGGGGCGGATTGGCCTGAAGCTTTCTTT.

This sequence joins TRBV4-3 and TRBJ1-6; unclear D gene. CDR3 length: 17 amino acids. Germline CDR1 is LGHNA and CDR2 is YSLEER. Trimming left V 0 bases short and J 4 bases short, with 13 bases between. The CDR3 bases are TGCGCCAGCAGCCAAGATTGGATGCAGGTTTATAATTCACCCCTCCACTTT. Encoded protein: CASSQDWMQVYNSPLHF.

The chain joins TRBV28 to TRBJ1-4; perhaps TRBD1 as D (5 bases). The CDR3 has 13 residues. Trimming took off 8 bases at V and 2 bases at J, with 9 bases between the two ends. Germline assignment: CDR1 MDHEN and CDR2 SYDVKM. The CDR3 spells CASSPGTNEKLFF. The CDR3 nucleotides are TGTGCCAGCTCCCCAGGGACTAATGAAAAACTGTTTTTT.

This sequence joins TRBV4-2 and TRBJ2-3; tentative D call: TRBD2 (7 bases). Germline CDR1 LGHNA, CDR2 YNFKEQ. The CDR3 spans 18 residues. V lost 4 bases, J lost 2 bases, and 22 bases lay in between. This CDR3 is CASSPSTIPGGHTDTQYF. CDR3 nucleotide sequence: TGTGCCAGCAGCCCTTCAACGATTCCGGGGGGACACACAGATACGCAGTATTTT.

The chain links TRBV29-1 to TRBJ2-1; 8 bases agree with TRBD1. V gave up 4 bases and J gave up 4 bases; unmatched junction bases: 6. Per the germline V gene, CDR1 is SQVTM and CDR2 is ANQGSEA. There are 14 residues in the CDR3. The CDR3 region has the DNA TGCAGCGTTGTCCGGGACAGGAGTTACAATGAGCAGTTCTTC. Translation: CSVVRDRSYNEQFF.

The chain recombines TRBV18 with TRBJ1-2; TRBD1 matches 8 bases. V lost 4 bases and J lost 4; bases outside the gene matches: 11. CDR1 is KGHSH, CDR2 LQKENI, per germline. The CDR3 has 16 residues. CDR3 nucleotide sequence: TGTGCCAGCTCACTATCAAGACAGGGGTCCTCCTATGGCTACACCTTC. Translating gives CASSLSRQGSSYGYTF.

The chain combines TRBV9 with TRBJ2-2; D ambiguous. The CDR3 covers 17 residues. V was pared by 1 base and J by 0 bases, with 13 bases between. CDR1 is SGDLS and CDR2 is YYNGEE in the germline V gene. The CDR3 spells CASSVNSLTTNTGELFF. The CDR3 coding sequence is TGTGCCAGCAGCGTAAACAGTTTGACAACGAACACCGGGGAGCTGTTTTTT.

This clone was detected only once. The J gene is TRBJ1-4, the V gene TRBV7-2; D gene unclear. The CDR3 has 13 amino acids. Trimming removed 5 bases at V and 6 bases at J, with 10 bases between. In germline, CDR1 is SGHTA, CDR2 FQGNSA. CDR3 amino acids: CASSVGPHEKLFF. CDR3 nucleotides: TGTGCCAGCAGCGTTGGGCCTCATGAAAAACTGTTTTTT.

The chain carries TRBV25-1 and TRBJ2-7, with 7 bases fitting TRBD1. The CDR3 has 15 amino acids. Germline V gene sequence: CDR1 MGHDK, CDR2 SYGVNS. After removal of 2 bases from V and 2 bases from J, the junction contained 6 bases not matched to a gene. The CDR3, as DNA: TGTGCCAGCAGTGAACGGGACAGCCAGGCCTACGAGCAGTACTTC. Residues: CASSERDSQAYEQYF.